The clone carrying this TCR beta chain has a handful of counts. Its antigen is undetermined. The data derive from a study of T cells in localized non-small cell lung cancer. Germline CDR1 and CDR2: MNHEY and SMNVEV (reference sequence). The CDR3 is 13 amino acids. V shed 6 bases and J shed 4 bases, with 9 bases lying between them. Study-wide results and limits: Because researchers sequenced only one region of the tumor, heterogeneity is still possible. Turning up in adjacent lung were a median roughly 60 of the top 100 tumor clones. Uninvolved nearby lung showed the greatest T cell clonality, exceeding that found in tumor. Elevated circulating T cell density in blood was associated with longer overall survival.

The assay was immunoSEQ multiplex PCR, and TCRdb's table has in-frame clones only and misses some. The sample consists of tens of thousands of clones, about 90% of them appearing once. The sequence came from a male donor older than 55 with stage I squamous cell lung carcinoma. The sample consisted of peripheral blood, taken before any cancer treatment. V and J are TRBV27 and TRBJ2-2, with D hard to call. Here the CDR3 reads CASRSGFTGELFF. The DNA for the CDR3 is TGTGCCAGCAGGTCAGGTTTCACCGGGGAGCTGTTTTTT.